This T cell receptor beta chain appears in the sequencing data of a study of blood T cell repertoires in COVID-19. Study summary: Both acute and convalescent COVID-19 samples were obtained from the United States, Italy and Spain.

Original processing methods: The assay estimated nucleated cells by amplifying reference gene primers. Some clones are missing from TCRdb's copy, which holds only in-frame ones; the method was immunoSEQ multiplex PCR. That table gives V, J and clone size, and the DNA gave D and trimming. The repertoire holds some 200,000 clones, over 75% seen once, with about 4.8% in the top ten. Trimming at V came to 2 bases and at J to 6 bases, leaving 13 bases not matched to a gene. The CDR3 length is 17 residues. The V gene's germline CDR1 is LNHNV and CDR2 YYDKDF (reference sequence). Sequencing was performed on peripheral blood. This chain uses TRBV15 with TRBJ2-1; TRBD2 agrees at 7 bases. This receptor was obtained from a woman aged 40 to 50 with acute or convalescent COVID-19. This chain's CDR3 is CATSRIGGEGWANEQFF. CDR3 sequence (DNA): TGTGCCACCAGCAGAATTGGGGGGGAAGGATGGGCCAATGAGCAGTTCTTC.